This T cell receptor (beta chain) derives from a study of Graves' ophthalmopathy and Graves' hyperthyroidism. Amplification of TCR beta CDR3 regions used RNA transcripts. HTBI primers primed a first-round RT-PCR, and a second-round multiplex PCR followed. Using its own MiXCR run on the multiplex PCR reads, TCRdb lists one record per CDR3 protein. The data show around 1,200,000 distinct CDR3 sequences, about two fifths seen once. There are 13 residues in the CDR3. Germline V CDR1 and CDR2: GTSNPN, SVGIG (reference sequence). V was clipped by 2 bases and J by 3 bases; unmatched bases: 3. Excluded were patients with other autoimmune diseases, uncontrolled infections, pregnancy or lactation.

This receptor was taken from an adult man with Graves' hyperthyroidism. The chain links TRBV30 to TRBJ1-1; TRBD1 aligns across 7 bases. Sequenced material: peripheral blood or thyroid tissue (not recorded which). As DNA, the CDR3 is TGTGCCTGGAGTTCGACAGGGTACACTGAAGCTTTCTTT. This codes for CAWSSTGYTEAFF.